These 23 T cell receptor beta chains came from one sample sequenced in a study of OX40 agonist ivuxolimab in advanced cancers. Profiling relied on immunoSEQ multiplex PCR, and the TCRdb table lists in-frame clones only, not all of them. Among some 54,000 clones, roughly nine tenths were seen once, and the ten largest hold 14%. The source material was CD4+ or CD8+ T cells sorted from blood, sampled in a trial of the OX40 agonist ivuxolimab. All receptors derive from an adult with an advanced solid tumor such as melanoma, head and neck, liver or kidney cancer.

The chain uses TRBV19 and TRBJ1-1; D remains unclear. Germline V gene sequence: CDR1 LNHDA, CDR2 SQIVND (reference sequence). This CDR3 spans 13 amino acids. V shed 1 base and J shed 7 bases, with 10 bases lying between them. Here the CDR3 reads CASSIGGLGEAFF. The CDR3 coding sequence is TGTGCCAGTAGTATAGGAGGGCTGGGTGAAGCTTTCTTT.

V usage is TRBV11-2 and J usage is TRBJ2-7, with no clear D. This CDR3 comprises 13 residues. Per germline, CDR1 SGHAT and CDR2 FQNNGV. V was cut by 5 bases and J by 3 bases, with 11 bases left in between. The CDR3 nucleotides read TGTGCCAGCAGCCATTCTCGTGGCTACGAGCAGTACTTC. Its translation: CASSHSRGYEQYF. Combining the CDR3 with reference TRBV11-2 and TRBJ2-7 gives the whole variable domain EAGVAQSPRYKIIEKRQSVAFWCNPISGHATLYWYQQILGQGPKLLIQFQNNGVVDDSQLPKDRFSAERLKGVDSTLKIQPAKLEDSAVYLCASSHSRGYEQYFGPGTRLTVT.

The chain has TRBV30 and TRBJ1-1; no firm D call. Trimming removed 4 bases from V and 0 bases from J, with 12 bases in between. Germline lookup yields CDR1 GTSNPN and CDR2 SVGIG (reference sequence). CDR3 size: 14 residues. Here the CDR3 reads CAWNLGQVNTEAFF. As DNA, the CDR3 is TGTGCCTGGAACCTTGGGCAGGTGAACACTGAAGCTTTCTTT.

This chain joins TRBV12-5 and TRBJ2-3; D remains unclear. The CDR3 runs to 15 residues. Germline CDR1 LGHNT, CDR2 FRNRAP. Trimming pared 0 bases from V and 2 bases from J, leaving 9 bases between. For the CDR3, the DNA is TGTGCTAGTGGTTTGGTACAAGCGAACACAGATACGCAGTATTTT. Its protein is CASGLVQANTDTQYF.

This sequence joins TRBV6-1 and TRBJ2-3; D is uncertain. Trimming pared 5 bases from V and 6 bases from J, leaving 6 bases between. The V gene's germline CDR1 is MNHNS and CDR2 SASEGT. The CDR3 is 11 residues long. CDR3 sequence: CASSYGDTQYF. The CDR3, as DNA: TGTGCCAGCAGTTATGGGGATACGCAGTATTTT.

The chain uses TRBV6-5 and TRBJ2-2; 8 nucleotides align to TRBD2. The CDR3 loop spans 16 amino acids. CDR1 and CDR2 (germline): MNHEY, SVGAGI. Trimming at V came to 0 bases and at J to 3 bases, leaving 3 bases not matched to a gene. The CDR3 spells CASSYSTRGDTGELFF. CDR3 coding DNA: TGTGCCAGCAGTTACTCAACGCGGGGGGACACCGGGGAGCTGTTTTTT.

In its sample, this clone ranks as medium-sized. The CDR3 DNA is TGTGCCAGCAGCCCCGGGACAGGGGGCTACAATGAGCAGTTCTTC. It codes for CASSPGTGGYNEQFF. The V and J genes are TRBV6-5 and TRBJ2-1, with 11 nucleotides matching TRBD1. There are 15 residues in the CDR3. With 6 bases clipped from V and 3 bases from J, the junction kept 4 bases outside the gene matches. CDR1 MNHEY and CDR2 SVGAGI come from the germline V gene.

The V gene is TRBV7-9, the J gene TRBJ2-2; 7 bases fit TRBD1. V dropped 8 bases and J dropped 6; count of bases not matched to a gene: 6. This CDR3 is built from 13 residues. The germline V gene has CDR1 SEHNR and CDR2 FQNEAQ (reference sequence). Here the CDR3 DNA reads TGTGCCAGCCGCCCAGGGGGATCCGGGGAGCTGTTTTTT. It codes for CASRPGGSGELFF.

V is TRBV5-4 and J is TRBJ1-1, with 9 positions matching TRBD1. Looked up from germline, CDR1 is SGHNT and CDR2 is YYREEE (reference sequence). The length of the CDR3 is 14 residues. V lost 4 bases to trimming and J lost 6 bases; unmatched junction nucleotides: 7. CDR3 protein: CASSHPGTGPEAFF. The CDR3 DNA follows: TGTGCCAGCAGCCATCCCGGGACAGGGCCTGAAGCTTTCTTT.

CDR3 in DNA: TGTGCCAGCGGGGCGGGGGACTCACCCCTCCACTTT. Protein sequence: CASGAGDSPLHF. The chain combines TRBV7-9 with TRBJ1-6, with D possibly TRBD1 on 5 matching bases. Trimming removed 8 bases from V and 10 bases from J, with 12 bases in between. Germline-derived CDR1 and CDR2 are SEHNR and FQNEAQ (reference sequence). This CDR3 has 12 amino acids.

This chain connects TRBV30 to TRBJ1-1; TRBD1 is a possible D gene (5 bases). The ends were cut back, 0 bases at V and 2 bases at J, with 16 bases in the middle. The CDR3 has 16 residues. Germline V gives CDR1 GTSNPN, CDR2 SVGIG (reference sequence). The CDR3 bases are TGTGCCTGGAGTGTAAATGTGCGGGGGGTTAACACTGAAGCTTTCTTT. Amino acid sequence: CAWSVNVRGVNTEAFF.

This clone appeared once. V gene TRBV23-1 combines with J gene TRBJ1-1; TRBD1 aligns across 8 bases. TRBV23-1 is classed as an ORF, of uncertain function. The CDR3 runs to 15 residues. The V and J ends lost 3 bases and 5 bases, in that order; junction bases with no gene match: 8. The chain's CDR3 is CASSHTYDRGTEAFF. CDR3 in DNA: TGCGCCAGCAGTCATACCTATGACAGGGGAACTGAAGCTTTCTTT.

As DNA, the CDR3 is TGTGCCAGCGGGATCGACAGGAAAAATTCACCCCTCCACTTT. Translation: CASGIDRKNSPLHF. The chain has TRBV7-8 and TRBJ1-6; D might be TRBD1 (6 bases). This CDR3 has 14 amino acids. Per the germline V gene, CDR1 is SGHVS and CDR2 is FQNEAQ. V was shortened by 8 bases and J by 7 bases, with 15 bases between the two germline ends.

CDR3 sequence reads: CASSFGQGANEQYF. In DNA, the CDR3 is TGTGCCAGCAGCTTTGGACAGGGGGCTAACGAGCAGTACTTC. The chain carries TRBV5-4 and TRBJ2-7; 11 nucleotides agree with TRBD1. V shed 2 bases and J 5 bases; nucleotides not matched to a gene: 3. Germline V gene data show CDR1 as SGHNT and CDR2 as YYREEE (reference sequence). This CDR3 has 14 residues.

DNA for the CDR3: TGCGCCAGCAGCCAAGGGGCCCTACTAGCGACCGGGGAGCTGTTTTTT. Amino acid sequence: CASSQGALLATGELFF. The gene calls are TRBV4-1 and TRBJ2-2, with 7 nucleotides matching TRBD2. This CDR3 is 16 amino acids long. Trimming took 1 base from V and 5 from J; bases not matched to a gene: 7. Per the germline V gene, CDR1 is MGHRA and CDR2 is YSYEKL.

This rearrangement joins TRBV18 to TRBJ2-2; TRBD2 matches at 8 bases. Germline-derived CDR1 and CDR2 are KGHSH and LQKENI. The CDR3 is 15 amino acids. Losses at the gene ends were 4 bases for V and 5 bases for J; bases not matched to a gene: 6. This CDR3 reads CASSLTSGSTGELFF. Written as DNA, the CDR3 is TGTGCCAGCTCACTTACTAGCGGCAGTACCGGGGAGCTGTTTTTT.

The chain employs TRBV10-3 and TRBJ2-1, with 7 bases matching TRBD1. Germline loops: CDR1 ENHRY, CDR2 SYGVKD. V was pared by 10 bases and J by 9 bases, with 9 bases of the junction left unmatched. This CDR3 is 12 amino acids long. As DNA, the CDR3 is TGTGCCAGCGATACAGGGGCTGGTGAGCAGTTCTTC. Translating it yields CASDTGAGEQFF.

This clone was observed once. The gene calls are TRBV19 and TRBJ2-3; D tentatively fits TRBD1 or TRBD2 (5 bases each). This CDR3 comprises 13 residues. Germline CDR1 and CDR2: LNHDA and SQIVND (reference sequence). Between the trimmed V and J ends, which lost 4 bases and 2 bases, there was a span of 7 bases. The CDR3 loop reads CASSSGTTDTQYF. The CDR3 DNA sequence: TGTGCCAGTAGTAGTGGGACCACAGATACGCAGTATTTT.

The chain carries TRBV11-2 and TRBJ1-3; D is undetermined. There are 13 residues in the CDR3. The germline CDR1 and CDR2 sequences are SGHAT and FQNNGV. Trimming left V 5 bases short and J 9 bases short, with 14 bases between. This chain's CDR3 is CASSPPEGSTIYF. For the CDR3, the DNA is TGTGCCAGCAGCCCGCCTGAGGGATCCACCATATATTTT.

This clone was found once. J is TRBJ2-2 and V is TRBV7-9; the D is unclear. The CDR3 is 16 residues long. Germline V gene data show CDR1 as SEHNR and CDR2 as FQNEAQ (reference sequence). V was cut by 0 bases and J by 2 bases, with 10 bases left in between. The CDR3 DNA sequence: TGTGCCAGCAGCTTAGCTGGAGCGACAAACACCGGGGAGCTGTTTTTT. Translation: CASSLAGATNTGELFF. The variable domain in full, completed from reference TRBV7-9 and TRBJ2-2, reads DTGVSQNPRHKITKRGQNVTFRCDPISEHNRLYWYRQTLGQGPEFLTYFQNEAQLEKSRLLSDRFSAERPKGSFSTLEIQRTEQGDSAMYLCASSLAGATNTGELFFGEGSRLTVL.

The chain recombines TRBV5-1 with TRBJ1-1; D not resolved. The CDR3 has 13 amino acids. V dropped 0 bases and J dropped 6 bases, with 9 bases sitting between them. From germline, CDR1 is SGHRS and CDR2 YFSETQ. The CDR3 loop reads CASSLEGIPEAFF. For the CDR3, the DNA is TGCGCCAGCAGCTTGGAGGGTATCCCTGAAGCTTTCTTT.

This clone was detected once. The chain uses TRBV7-9 and TRBJ2-2, with a tentative D call TRBD1 (6 bases). The CDR3 is 15 residues long. Looked up from germline, CDR1 is SEHNR and CDR2 is FQNEAQ (reference sequence). Trimming removed 5 bases from V and 0 bases from J, with 10 bases in between. Here the CDR3 reads CASSADRTNTGELFF. For the CDR3, the DNA is TGTGCCAGCAGCGCAGACAGGACGAACACCGGGGAGCTGTTTTTT.

The chain is built from TRBV5-1 and TRBJ2-5; D is uncertain. V lost 0 bases, J lost 3 bases, and 6 bases lay in between. Per germline, CDR1 SGHRS and CDR2 YFSETQ. CDR3 size: 13 residues. CDR3 region: CASSLGTEETQYF. CDR3 bases: TGCGCCAGCAGCTTGGGAACAGAAGAGACCCAGTACTTC.